The 26 T cell receptor beta chains in this list originate from one sample, sequenced in a study of blood T cell repertoires in COVID-19. The data were produced by immunoSEQ multiplex PCR, yet TCRdb's version contains in-frame clones alone and is incomplete. The sample yields some 87,000 clones, roughly 80% seen once. The sample was peripheral blood. These receptors were taken from a human donor in a cohort sampled during active COVID-19.

The genes are TRBV10-3 and TRBJ2-7; no firm D call. The CDR3 sequence is 11 residues long. V lost 3 bases, J lost 3 bases, and 3 bases lay in between. Germline V lookup: CDR1 ENHRY, CDR2 SYGVKD. CDR3 coding DNA: TGTGCCATCAGTGACAACTACGAGCAGTACTTC. Its protein is CAISDNYEQYF.

The chain couples TRBV18 to TRBJ1-5; TRBD1 matches at 8 bases. The V gene's germline CDR1 is KGHSH and CDR2 LQKENI. The CDR3 totals 15 residues. With 5 bases clipped from V and 2 bases from J, the junction kept 5 bases outside the gene matches. In DNA, the CDR3 is TGTGCCAGCTCATCGACAGGGGAGGGCAATCAGCCCCAGCATTTT. It yields the protein CASSSTGEGNQPQHF.

The chain links TRBV28 to TRBJ2-7; TRBD1 might be the D (6 bases). CDR1 is MDHEN and CDR2 is SYDVKM in the germline V gene. This CDR3 is built from 13 residues. Trimming shortened V by 6 bases and J by 2 bases, and 11 bases separated the two germline ends. The chain's CDR3 is CASRGTPTYEQYF. DNA for the CDR3: TGTGCCAGCAGGGGGACACCCACCTACGAGCAGTACTTC.

This chain connects TRBV9 to TRBJ2-2; 8 bases agree with TRBD2. The germline CDR1 and CDR2 sequences are SGDLS and YYNGEE. The CDR3 has 15 residues. J gave up 4 bases and V 4 bases, and 6 bases lay outside the gene matches. The CDR3 loop reads CASSPAGGGTGELFF. The CDR3 nucleotides are TGTGCCAGCAGCCCTGCGGGGGGCGGCACCGGGGAGCTGTTTTTT.

With regard to this clone: One junction end disagrees with the germline gene, perhaps due to a read error. The V and J genes are TRBV6-1 and TRBJ2-7; 11 positions match TRBD2. Germline V gene lookup returns CDR1 MNHNS and CDR2 SASEGT. The CDR3 covers 16 residues. The CDR3 DNA reads as TGTGCCAGCAGTCAAGCCCCTAGCGGGGGGCTCTACGAGCAGTACTTC. It translates to CASSQAPSGGLYEQYF.

V is TRBV29-1 and J is TRBJ2-2, with TRBD1 identical over 8 bases. The V and J ends lost 7 bases and 6 bases, in that order; junction bases with no gene match: 10. Germline assignment: CDR1 SQVTM and CDR2 ANQGSEA. The CDR3 is made up of 14 amino acids. The CDR3 is CSGQPTGVPGELFF. The CDR3, as DNA: TGCAGCGGTCAACCGACAGGGGTCCCCGGGGAGCTGTTTTTT.

The V and J genes are TRBV19 and TRBJ1-5, with TRBD1 identical over 10 bases. CDR3 length: 14 amino acids. Trimming took 7 bases from V and 6 from J; bases not matched to a gene: 6. Germline V lookup: CDR1 LNHDA, CDR2 SQIVND (reference sequence). The CDR3 DNA follows: TGTGCCAGTATTCGGACAGGGGGAGGTCAGCCCCAGCATTTT. The encoded protein is CASIRTGGGQPQHF.

The chain links TRBV11-2 to TRBJ1-6; D unclear. Germline CDR1 is SGHAT and CDR2 is FQNNGV. Trimming removed 5 bases from V and 0 bases from J, with 14 bases in between. The CDR3 is 17 residues long. The CDR3 sequence is CASSPRGPSSYNSPLHF. The CDR3 DNA follows: TGTGCCAGCAGCCCGCGTGGTCCAAGCTCCTATAATTCACCCCTCCACTTT.

The rearrangement uses TRBV18 and TRBJ2-7; 10 bases line up with TRBD1. V lost 2 bases to trimming and J lost 3 bases; unmatched junction nucleotides: 1. Germline CDR1 and CDR2: KGHSH and LQKENI. The CDR3 runs 14 residues. The CDR3 sequence: CASSPGTGVYEQYF. The CDR3 DNA reads TGTGCCAGCTCACCAGGGACAGGGGTCTACGAGCAGTACTTC.

V gene TRBV24-1 combines with J gene TRBJ1-3; TRBD1 aligns across 8 bases. In germline, CDR1 is KGHDR, CDR2 SFDVKD. The CDR3 has 16 amino acids. Trimming cost V 4 bases and J 1 base; bases outside gene matches: 5. CDR3 residues: CATSDPGQGSGNTIYF. The CDR3 nucleotides read TGTGCCACCAGTGACCCCGGACAGGGATCTGGAAACACCATATATTTT.

The V gene is TRBV6-2 or TRBV6-3, the J gene TRBJ2-7; D unclear. Trimming removed 0 bases from V and 0 bases from J, with 6 bases in between. The CDR3 is 14 amino acids. From germline, CDR1 is MNHEY and CDR2 SVGEGT. This chain's CDR3 is CASSYSGSSYEQYF. The DNA of the CDR3 is TGTGCCAGCAGTTACTCGGGCAGCTCCTACGAGCAGTACTTC.

J is TRBJ2-2 and V is TRBV27, with D possibly being TRBD2 (6 bases). The germline gives CDR1 MNHEY, CDR2 SMNVEV (reference sequence). This CDR3 spans 19 amino acids. With 3 bases removed from V and 0 bases from J, the gap between germline ends came to 20 bases. This chain's CDR3 is CASSLYSLGGRANTGELFF. DNA of the CDR3: TGTGCCAGCAGTTTGTATTCGCTGGGGGGACGCGCGAACACCGGGGAGCTGTTTTTT.

V and J are TRBV5-4 and TRBJ2-7, with D hard to call. V was pared by 0 bases and J by 0 bases, with 10 bases between. Germline CDR1 and CDR2: SGHNT and YYREEE (reference sequence). CDR3 length equals 15 residues. CDR3 sequence: CASSLGTGFSYEQYF. The CDR3 nucleotides are TGTGCCAGCAGCTTGGGAACCGGGTTCTCCTACGAGCAGTACTTC.

This clone was recorded once. The DNA for the CDR3 is TGCAGTGCTAGGCTACTCAATGAGCAGTTCTTC. This sequence encodes CSARLLNEQFF. The chain joins TRBV20-1 to TRBJ2-1; D is unresolved. The V gene lost 3 bases and the J gene lost 6 bases, with 6 bases spanning the gap. The CDR3 covers 11 residues. Germline values: CDR1 DFQATT, CDR2 SNEGSKA (reference sequence).

This clone was counted at least ten times. The V call is TRBV11-2, the J call TRBJ1-1, with 9 nucleotides matching TRBD1. V was clipped by 5 bases and J by 2 bases; unmatched bases: 3. The germline CDR1 and CDR2 sequences are SGHAT and FQNNGV. CDR3 size: 14 residues. Here the CDR3 reads CASSQTGGNTEAFF. In nucleotides, the CDR3 is TGTGCCAGCAGCCAGACAGGGGGAAACACTGAAGCTTTCTTT.

The genes are TRBV28 and TRBJ1-5, with TRBD1 matching 8 bases. Germline V gene data show CDR1 as MDHEN and CDR2 as SYDVKM. This CDR3 has 17 amino acids. The V segment lost 8 bases and the J segment 3 bases; nucleotides outside the gene matches: 15. Written as DNA, the CDR3 is TGTGCCAGCCGGACCCTCAAGGGGACAGGCCCCAATCAGCCCCAGCATTTT. Protein: CASRTLKGTGPNQPQHF. The full variable domain, its missing parts supplied by reference TRBV28 and TRBJ1-5, is DVKVTQSSRYLVKRTGEKVFLECVQDMDHENMFWYRQDPGLGLRLIYFSYDVKMKEKGDIPEGYSVSREKKERFSLILESASTNQTSMYLCASRTLKGTGPNQPQHFGDGTRLSIL.

The chain employs TRBV5-5 and TRBJ1-1; no firm D call. In germline, CDR1 is SGHKS, CDR2 YYEKEE (reference sequence). The CDR3 runs 14 residues. V lost 0 bases and J lost 1, with 7 bases in between. The CDR3 region has the DNA TGTGCCAGCAGCTTGGCGACGGGGAACACTGAAGCTTTCTTT. Amino acid sequence: CASSLATGNTEAFF.

The CDR3 coding sequence is TGTGCCAGCAGTTTGACCAGGGGACAGGGGGCGGGGGAGCAGTACTTC. Translated, it gives CASSLTRGQGAGEQYF. V and J are TRBV27 and TRBJ2-7; 12 bases are shared with TRBD1. Trimming cost V 3 bases and J 7 bases; bases outside gene matches: 10. The CDR3 loop spans 16 amino acids. Per germline, CDR1 MNHEY and CDR2 SMNVEV (reference sequence).

The V call is TRBV4-1, the J call TRBJ2-3, with 9 nucleotides matching TRBD2. The germline CDR1 and CDR2 sequences are MGHRA and YSYEKL. The CDR3 spans 16 residues. J was trimmed by 4 bases and V by 1 base; bases with no gene match: 6. DNA for the CDR3: TGCGCCAGCAGCCAAGGGCGGGGGGGCTTGCCAGATACGCAGTATTTT. It translates to CASSQGRGGLPDTQYF.

The chain's CDR3 is CASSPRGLMLPNTGELFF. CDR3 coding DNA: TGTGCCAGCAGCCCCCGAGGGCTTATGCTACCGAACACCGGGGAGCTGTTTTTT. V is TRBV7-2 and J is TRBJ2-2; D is possibly TRBD2 (5 bases). This CDR3 region has 18 residues. Germline CDR1 SGHTA, CDR2 FQGNSA. Between the trimmed V and J ends, which lost 5 bases and 0 bases, there was a span of 19 bases. The variable domain in full, completed from reference TRBV7-2 and TRBJ2-2, reads GAGVSQSPSNKVTEKGKDVELRCDPISGHTALYWYRQSLGQGLEFLIYFQGNSAPDKSGLPSDRFSAERTGGSVSTLTIQRTQQEDSAVYLCASSPRGLMLPNTGELFFGEGSRLTVL.

This rearrangement joins TRBV27 to TRBJ2-5, with 8 bases fitting TRBD2. From germline, CDR1 is MNHEY and CDR2 SMNVEV (reference sequence). The CDR3 extends over 15 amino acids. The ends lost 7 bases at V and 1 base at J; junction bases unmatched: 8. CDR3 in DNA: TGTGCCAGCATATCCCTAGCGGGTACCCAAGAGACCCAGTACTTC. Protein product: CASISLAGTQETQYF.

The V call is TRBV7-2, the J call TRBJ1-1, with D tentatively TRBD1 (5 bases). CDR1 and CDR2 (germline): SGHTA, FQGNSA. V lost 5 bases and J lost 7, with 17 bases in between. This CDR3 has 14 amino acids. CDR3 residues: CASSPTAGGYEAFF. As DNA, the CDR3 is TGTGCCAGCAGCCCCACCGCCGGGGGTTATGAAGCTTTCTTT.

The chain recombines TRBV28 with TRBJ1-4; no clear D gene. Germline-derived CDR1 and CDR2 are MDHEN and SYDVKM. V lost 11 bases, J lost 1 base, and 14 bases lay in between. The CDR3 consists of 14 residues. The CDR3 region is CAGMAAGTNEKLFF. CDR3 DNA: TGTGCCGGAATGGCCGCGGGAACTAATGAAAAACTGTTTTTT.

The chain uses TRBV5-6 and TRBJ1-3; the D gene is possibly TRBD1 (5 bases). V was cut by 0 bases and J by 0 bases, with 10 bases left in between. From germline, CDR1 is SGHDT and CDR2 YYEEEE. This CDR3 is built from 16 residues. The CDR3 loop is CASSLAGNPSGNTIYF. CDR3 DNA: TGTGCCAGCAGCTTGGCAGGGAACCCCTCTGGAAACACCATATATTTT.

The rearrangement uses TRBV4-1 and TRBJ1-1, with TRBD1 as a possible D gene (5 bases). The CDR3 has 14 residues. V lost 1 base and J 3 bases, leaving 9 bases between the germline ends. The V gene's germline CDR1 is MGHRA and CDR2 YSYEKL. CDR3 sequence reads: CASSQVRDYTEAFF. CDR3 nucleotide sequence: TGCGCCAGCAGCCAAGTCAGGGATTACACTGAAGCTTTCTTT.

The chain recombines TRBV28 with TRBJ2-3; tentative D call: TRBD1 (6 bases). This CDR3 has 13 amino acids. Germline assignment: CDR1 MDHEN and CDR2 SYDVKM. V was cut by 4 bases and J by 3 bases, with 8 bases left in between. The CDR3 loop is CASSWGTTDTQYF. The CDR3 nucleotides read TGTGCCAGCAGTTGGGGGACAACAGATACGCAGTATTTT.